Included here is one T cell receptor (beta chain) sequence, with context. Splitting of CD4+ cells produced CD45RA+ naive and CD45RA-negative memory subsets. The CDR3 has 13 amino acids. V was clipped by 4 bases and J by 8 bases, with 14 bases between them. Germline values: CDR1 SGHTA, CDR2 FQGNSA. This sample is drawn from a study of shared clonotypes between healthy human individuals. Clones were read by immunoSEQ multiplex PCR, and TCRdb kept only the in-frame ones, dropping some. The table includes more than 1,200,000 clones, approximately 98.5% detected once. The rearrangement uses TRBV7-2 and TRBJ1-2; weak D call: TRBD1 (5 bases). This sequence originates from a man aged 30 to 39 in good health. The material sequenced was naive CD4+ T cells sorted from blood. Subset described: CD45RA+ positively selected. The CDR3 here is CASSYTRDAGYTF. The CDR3 region has the DNA TGTGCCAGCAGCTATACCCGGGACGCCGGCTACACCTTC.